Presented here are 18 T cell receptor beta chains from one specimen sequenced in a study of blood T cell repertoires in COVID-19. This table comes from immunoSEQ multiplex PCR, and its TCRdb copy is limited to in-frame clones, with some not included. This sample yields 450,000 to 500,000 clones, of which approximately 86% are seen a single time; approximately 0.7% belongs to the top ten. The source material was PBMCs or T cells enriched from blood (not recorded which). Receptors originate from a woman aged 18-29 years who had recovered from COVID-19.

This chain joins TRBV11-3 and TRBJ2-2; maybe TRBD2 (6 bases). Germline-derived CDR1 and CDR2 are SGHNT and YENEEA. The length of the CDR3 is 14 residues. The V end lost 3 bases, the J end lost 4 bases, and 9 bases lay between the germline ends. The CDR3 coding sequence is TGTGCCAGCAGCTTTGGGGGGTTCACCGGGGAGCTGTTTTTT. This encodes CASSFGGFTGELFF.

The chain is built from TRBV15 and TRBJ1-4; D is perhaps TRBD1 (5 bases). Trimming stripped 3 bases from V and 3 bases from J, with 26 bases between. The CDR3 length is 20 residues. Per germline, CDR1 LNHNV and CDR2 YYDKDF (reference sequence). For the CDR3, the DNA is TGTGCCACCAGCAGTTTACTCGGGGGTCGCTCCACCAAATCTAATGAAAAACTGTTTTTT. This gives the protein CATSSLLGGRSTKSNEKLFF.

The chain links TRBV10-3 to TRBJ1-1; D unresolved. The CDR3 runs to 15 residues. Trimming stripped 0 bases from V and 4 bases from J, with 12 bases between. Per the germline V gene, CDR1 is ENHRY and CDR2 is SYGVKD. Written as DNA, the CDR3 is TGTGCCATCAGTGAGTCGGGCCCGGAGGGCACTGAAGCTTTCTTT. It encodes CAISESGPEGTEAFF.

A single count supports this clone. The chain recombines TRBV4-2 with TRBJ1-5; D remains ambiguous. This CDR3 has 14 residues. With 0 bases removed from V and 0 bases from J, the gap between germline ends came to 3 bases. Germline CDR1 and CDR2: LGHNA and YNFKEQ. The CDR3 DNA reads as TGTGCCAGCAGCCAAGATAATAGCAATCAGCCCCAGCATTTT. It specifies CASSQDNSNQPQHF.

V and J are TRBV5-1 and TRBJ2-5; 8 nucleotides align to TRBD1. Germline-derived CDR1 and CDR2 are SGHRS and YFSETQ. V was clipped by 2 bases and J by 5 bases; unmatched bases: 8. The CDR3 consists of 15 residues. CDR3: CASSFLPGGVETQYF. In nucleotides, the CDR3 is TGCGCCAGCAGCTTCTTACCAGGGGGCGTGGAGACCCAGTACTTC.

V and J are TRBV5-1 and TRBJ2-5; D possibly corresponds to TRBD2 (5 bases). Germline V gene data show CDR1 as SGHRS and CDR2 as YFSETQ. The CDR3 totals 13 residues. Trimming stripped 4 bases from V and 3 bases from J, with 10 bases between. The CDR3 DNA is TGCGCCAGCAGCCTAGGACTGGAAGAGACCCAGTACTTC. It is translated as CASSLGLEETQYF. Using reference TRBV5-1 and TRBJ2-5 for the parts outside the CDR3, the full variable domain is KAGVTQTPRYLIKTRGQQVTLSCSPISGHRSVSWYQQTPGQGLQFLFEYFSETQRNKGNFPGRFSGRQFSNSRSEMNVSTLELGDSALYLCASSLGLEETQYFGPGTRLLVL.

The CDR3 bases are TGTGCCAGCAGTTCGGACACAATCGGGTATAAGCAGTACTTC. Residues: CASSSDTIGYKQYF. This chain joins TRBV27 and TRBJ2-7, with D possibly being TRBD1 (5 bases). Germline assignment: CDR1 MNHEY and CDR2 SMNVEV (reference sequence). CDR3 length equals 14 residues. Trimming took 4 bases from V and 8 from J, leaving 18 bases between them.

J is TRBJ1-5 and V is TRBV4-1; 10 bases line up with TRBD1. Germline CDR1 and CDR2: MGHRA and YSYEKL. J was trimmed by 5 bases and V by 1 base; bases with no gene match: 5. CDR3 length equals 16 residues. CDR3 amino acids: CASSQAGTGDYQPQHF. CDR3 in DNA: TGCGCCAGCAGCCAAGCCGGGACAGGGGACTATCAGCCCCAGCATTTT.

The chain is built from TRBV5-1 and TRBJ2-2, with a possible D match to TRBD1 (6 bases). Deletions cut 0 bases from V and 2 bases from J, with 11 bases between. Germline V gives CDR1 SGHRS, CDR2 YFSETQ. This CDR3 region has 16 residues. The CDR3 DNA follows: TGCGCCAGCAGCTTGGTGTGGACAGTCAACACCGGGGAGCTGTTTTTT. Translated, it gives CASSLVWTVNTGELFF.

The chain is built from TRBV4-2 and TRBJ2-2, with 16 bases aligning to TRBD2. CDR1 and CDR2 from the germline V gene are LGHNA and YNFKEQ. V dropped 4 bases and J dropped 4; count of bases not matched to a gene: 15. The CDR3 runs to 21 residues. The CDR3 here is CASSPRPGTSGGAPSTGELFF. The CDR3 DNA reads TGTGCCAGCAGCCCCCGCCCGGGGACTAGCGGGGGGGCCCCTAGCACCGGGGAGCTGTTTTTT.

The chain is built from TRBV27 and TRBJ2-5; D might be TRBD2 (6 bases). Trimming left V 3 bases short and J 5 bases short, with 16 bases between. This CDR3 contains 15 residues. Germline CDR1 reads MNHEY; CDR2 reads SMNVEV (reference sequence). CDR3 bases: TGTGCCAGCAGTTTGCCAGGGACTGGTGTTGAGACCCAGTACTTC. As protein: CASSLPGTGVETQYF.

The V call is TRBV24-1, the J call TRBJ2-1; D gene unclear. The V gene's germline CDR1 is KGHDR and CDR2 SFDVKD. Trimming took off 6 bases at V and 10 bases at J, with 21 bases between the two ends. The CDR3 spans 15 residues. The CDR3 loop reads CATSPNRPPSGEQFF. Here the CDR3 DNA reads TGTGCCACCAGTCCCAATCGACCGCCCTCCGGGGAGCAGTTCTTC.

This sequence joins TRBV14 and TRBJ2-7; 8 bases map to TRBD2. Losses at the gene ends were 6 bases for V and 6 bases for J; bases not matched to a gene: 4. The CDR3 is made up of 12 amino acids. Germline V lookup: CDR1 SGHDN, CDR2 FVKESK. The CDR3, as DNA: TGTGCCAGCAGTCTAAGCGGGGGCGAGCAGTACTTC. It specifies CASSLSGGEQYF.

The rearrangement joins TRBV18 to TRBJ1-2, with D possibly TRBD1 on 6 matching bases. The CDR3 is 15 amino acids. V dropped 4 bases and J dropped 0 bases, with 12 bases sitting between them. Germline CDR1 and CDR2: KGHSH and LQKENI. CDR3 bases: TGTGCCAGCTCACAAGGACAGATCGCTAACTATGGCTACACCTTC. It translates to CASSQGQIANYGYTF. The full variable domain, in which reference TRBV18 and TRBJ1-2 provide the parts outside the CDR3, is NAGVMQNPRHLVRRRGQEARLRCSPMKGHSHVYWYRQLPEEGLKFMVYLQKENIIDESGMPKERFSAEFPKEGPSILRIQQVVRGDSAAYFCASSQGQIANYGYTFGSGTRLTVV.

The chain is built from TRBV24-1 and TRBJ1-2; D not certain. The V and J ends lost 3 bases and 4 bases respectively, with 8 bases between them. CDR1 is KGHDR, CDR2 SFDVKD, per germline. The CDR3 runs 13 residues. CDR3 sequence (DNA): TGTGCCACCAGTGATCTCGGGTCCTATGGCTACACCTTC. It specifies CATSDLGSYGYTF.

The chain employs TRBV6-1 and TRBJ2-7; TRBD1 matches 7 bases. Germline V lookup: CDR1 MNHNS, CDR2 SASEGT. CDR3 length equals 15 residues. The ends lost 7 bases at V and 3 bases at J; junction bases unmatched: 12. CDR3 sequence (DNA): TGTGCCAGCACCTACCCGGGACAGTCGATCTACGAGCAGTACTTC. It encodes CASTYPGQSIYEQYF.

The chain uses TRBV28 and TRBJ2-7; D ambiguous. There are 15 residues in the CDR3. Trimming took off 4 bases at V and 0 bases at J, with 13 bases between the two ends. Germline V lookup: CDR1 MDHEN, CDR2 SYDVKM. The CDR3 sequence is CASSSPQESSYEQYF. The CDR3 DNA sequence: TGTGCCAGCAGTTCCCCCCAGGAAAGCTCCTACGAGCAGTACTTC.

Of note for this clone: Other DNA sequences in the sample encode the same CDR3. V is TRBV30 and J is TRBJ1-4, with D maybe TRBD1 (6 bases). The CDR3 has 11 residues. Germline assignment: CDR1 GTSNPN and CDR2 SVGIG (reference sequence). V lost 5 bases, J lost 8 bases, and 9 bases lay in between. CDR3: CAWGRGEKLFF. Here the CDR3 DNA reads TGTGCCTGGGGTAGGGGGGAAAAACTGTTTTTT.